The clone carrying this T cell receptor beta chain has just a few counts. Its antigen is currently unknown. The junction had 5 bases not matched to a gene; V was cut back by 4 bases and J by 6 bases. Germline lookup yields CDR1 SGHRS and CDR2 YFSETQ. The CDR3 extends over 13 amino acids. The data derive from a study of blood T cells in healthy people across ages. The study, taken as a whole, reports: Per million T cells, TCR beta diversity dropped roughly linearly as age increased.

The use of a sample-barcoded 5' primer and a J-beta primer mix characterized a second PCR of roughly 6 to 11 cycles. TCRdb passed the 5' RACE reads through MiXCR, listing each CDR3 protein once. Of fewer than 900,000 distinct CDR3 sequences detected, around 46% appear once; the ten largest clones hold 20% to 25%. The source is an older woman in good health. The chain carries TRBV5-1 and TRBJ2-7; TRBD2 matches 9 bases. The sequenced material came from blood. The CDR3 DNA reads TGCGCCAGCAGCATGGGACTAGCTTCCGAGCAGTACTTC. Encoded protein: CASSMGLASEQYF.